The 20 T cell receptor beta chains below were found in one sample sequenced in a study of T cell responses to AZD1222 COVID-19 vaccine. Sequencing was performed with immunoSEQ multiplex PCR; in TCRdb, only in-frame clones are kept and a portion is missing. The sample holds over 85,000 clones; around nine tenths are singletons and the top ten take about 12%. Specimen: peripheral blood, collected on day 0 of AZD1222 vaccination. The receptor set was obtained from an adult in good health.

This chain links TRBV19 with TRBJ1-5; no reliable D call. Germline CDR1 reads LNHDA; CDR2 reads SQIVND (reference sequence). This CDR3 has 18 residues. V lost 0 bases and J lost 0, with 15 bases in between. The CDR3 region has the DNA TGTGCCAGTAGTATAGATCATCTGTATGGATTTAGCAATCAGCCCCAGCATTTT. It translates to CASSIDHLYGFSNQPQHF.

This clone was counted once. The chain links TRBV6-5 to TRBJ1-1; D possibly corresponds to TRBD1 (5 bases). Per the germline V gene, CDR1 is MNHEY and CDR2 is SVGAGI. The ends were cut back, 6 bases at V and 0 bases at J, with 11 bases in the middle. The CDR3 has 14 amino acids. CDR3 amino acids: CASSRTFMNTEAFF. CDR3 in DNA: TGTGCCAGCAGCCGGACATTTATGAACACTGAAGCTTTCTTT.

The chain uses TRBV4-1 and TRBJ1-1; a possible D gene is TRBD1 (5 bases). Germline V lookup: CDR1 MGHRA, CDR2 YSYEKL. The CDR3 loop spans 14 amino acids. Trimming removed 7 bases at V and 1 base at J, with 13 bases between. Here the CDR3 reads CASNTRTGNTEAFF. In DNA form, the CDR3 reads TGCGCCAGCAACACCCGCACAGGGAACACTGAAGCTTTCTTT.

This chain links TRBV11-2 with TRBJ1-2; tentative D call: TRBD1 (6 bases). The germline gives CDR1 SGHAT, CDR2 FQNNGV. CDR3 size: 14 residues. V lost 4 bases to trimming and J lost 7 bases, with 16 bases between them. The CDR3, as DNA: TGTGCCAGCAGCTACCTACAGGGTTCGGGTGGCTACACCTTC. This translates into CASSYLQGSGGYTF.

CDR3 in amino acids: CASSVAGGSYNEQFF. Here the CDR3 DNA reads TGTGCCAGCAGTGTAGCGGGAGGAAGCTACAATGAGCAGTTCTTC. The V gene is TRBV6-1, the J gene TRBJ2-1; 10 bases map to TRBD2. Germline CDR1 reads MNHNS; CDR2 reads SASEGT. CDR3 size: 15 residues. Trimming cost V 4 bases and J 3 bases; bases outside gene matches: 3.

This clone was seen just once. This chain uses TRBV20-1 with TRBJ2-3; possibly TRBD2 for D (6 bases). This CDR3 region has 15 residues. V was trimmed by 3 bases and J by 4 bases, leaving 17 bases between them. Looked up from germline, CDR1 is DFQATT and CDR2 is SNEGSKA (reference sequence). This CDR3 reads CSASPMAGRADTQYF. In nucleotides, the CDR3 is TGCAGTGCTAGTCCCATGGCCGGGAGAGCAGATACGCAGTATTTT.

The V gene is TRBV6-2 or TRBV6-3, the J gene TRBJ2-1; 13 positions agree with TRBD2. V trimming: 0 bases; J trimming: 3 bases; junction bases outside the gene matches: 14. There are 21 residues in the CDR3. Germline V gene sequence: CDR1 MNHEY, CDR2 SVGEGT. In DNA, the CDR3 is TGTGCCAGCAGTTACTCGATCCTCCCCTCTGGACTAGCGGGGGACTACAATGAGCAGTTCTTC. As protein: CASSYSILPSGLAGDYNEQFF.

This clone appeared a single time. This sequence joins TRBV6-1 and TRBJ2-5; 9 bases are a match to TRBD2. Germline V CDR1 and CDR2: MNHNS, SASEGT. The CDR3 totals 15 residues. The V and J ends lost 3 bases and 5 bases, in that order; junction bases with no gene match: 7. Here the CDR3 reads CASSEVSGGGETQYF. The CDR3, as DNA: TGTGCCAGCAGTGAGGTTAGCGGGGGCGGGGAGACCCAGTACTTC.

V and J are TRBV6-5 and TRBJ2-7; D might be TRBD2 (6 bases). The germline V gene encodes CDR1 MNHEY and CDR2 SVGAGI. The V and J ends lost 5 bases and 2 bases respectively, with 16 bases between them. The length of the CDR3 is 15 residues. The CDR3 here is CASSTFSGTTYEQYF. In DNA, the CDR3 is TGTGCCAGCAGTACATTTAGCGGAACGACCTACGAGCAGTACTTC.

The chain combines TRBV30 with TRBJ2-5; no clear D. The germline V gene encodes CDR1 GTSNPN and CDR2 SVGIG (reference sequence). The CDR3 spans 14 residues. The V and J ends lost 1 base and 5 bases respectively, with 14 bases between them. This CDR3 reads CAWSGSGFGETQYF. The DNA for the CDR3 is TGTGCCTGGAGTGGGTCCGGGTTCGGGGAGACCCAGTACTTC.

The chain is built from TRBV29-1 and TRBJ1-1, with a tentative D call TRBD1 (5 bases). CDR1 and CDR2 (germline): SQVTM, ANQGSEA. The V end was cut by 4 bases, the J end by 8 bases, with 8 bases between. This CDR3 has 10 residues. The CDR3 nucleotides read TGCAGCGTTGGACAGACCGAAGCTTTCTTT. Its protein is CSVGQTEAFF.

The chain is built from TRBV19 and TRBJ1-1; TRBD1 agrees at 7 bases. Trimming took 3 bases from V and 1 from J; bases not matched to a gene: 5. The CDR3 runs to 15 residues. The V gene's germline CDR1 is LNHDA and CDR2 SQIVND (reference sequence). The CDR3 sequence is CASSIAGGTNTEAFF. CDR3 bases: TGTGCCAGTAGTATTGCAGGGGGTACGAACACTGAAGCTTTCTTT.

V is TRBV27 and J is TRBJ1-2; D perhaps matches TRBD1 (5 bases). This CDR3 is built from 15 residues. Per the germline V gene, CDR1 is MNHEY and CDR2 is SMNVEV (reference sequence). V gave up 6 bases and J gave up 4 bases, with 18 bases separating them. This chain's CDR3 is CASRVQAGVSYGYTF. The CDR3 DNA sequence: TGTGCCAGCAGGGTACAGGCGGGAGTAAGCTATGGCTACACCTTC.

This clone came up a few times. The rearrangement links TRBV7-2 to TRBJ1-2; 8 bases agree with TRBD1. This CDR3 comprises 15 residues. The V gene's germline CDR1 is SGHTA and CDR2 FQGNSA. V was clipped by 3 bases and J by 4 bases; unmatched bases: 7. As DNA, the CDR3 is TGTGCCAGCAGCTTTGGCAGGGGGCACGCCTATGGCTACACCTTC. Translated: CASSFGRGHAYGYTF.

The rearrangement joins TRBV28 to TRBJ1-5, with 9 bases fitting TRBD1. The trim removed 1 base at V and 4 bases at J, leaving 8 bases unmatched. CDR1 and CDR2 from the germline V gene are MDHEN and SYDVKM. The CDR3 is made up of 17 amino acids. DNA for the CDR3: TGTGCCAGCAGTTTATTCCTGACAGGGGGTTTAAATCAGCCCCAGCATTTT. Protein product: CASSLFLTGGLNQPQHF.

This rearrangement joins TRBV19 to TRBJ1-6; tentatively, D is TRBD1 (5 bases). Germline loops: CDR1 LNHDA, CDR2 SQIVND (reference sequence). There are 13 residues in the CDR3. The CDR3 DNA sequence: TGTGCAACAGGACCGATTGATAATTCACCCCTCCACTTT. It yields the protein CATGPIDNSPLHF.

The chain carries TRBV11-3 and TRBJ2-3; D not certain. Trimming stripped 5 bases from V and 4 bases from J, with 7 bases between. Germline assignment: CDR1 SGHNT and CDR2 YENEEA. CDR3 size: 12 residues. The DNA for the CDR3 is TGTGCCAGCAGCCCCGCAGCAGATACGCAGTATTTT. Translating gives CASSPAADTQYF.

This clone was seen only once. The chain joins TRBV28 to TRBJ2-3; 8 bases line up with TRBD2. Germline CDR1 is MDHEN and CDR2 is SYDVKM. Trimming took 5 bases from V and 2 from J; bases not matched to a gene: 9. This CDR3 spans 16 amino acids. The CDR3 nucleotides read TGTGCCAGCAGTGAGGGGCTAGCGGGCTACACAGATACGCAGTATTTT. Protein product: CASSEGLAGYTDTQYF.

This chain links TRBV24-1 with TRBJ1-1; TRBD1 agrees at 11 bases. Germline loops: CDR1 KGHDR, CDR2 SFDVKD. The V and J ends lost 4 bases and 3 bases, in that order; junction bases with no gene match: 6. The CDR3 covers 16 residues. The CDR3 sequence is CATSERDRGADTEAFF. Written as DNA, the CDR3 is TGTGCCACCAGTGAAAGGGACAGGGGGGCTGACACTGAAGCTTTCTTT.

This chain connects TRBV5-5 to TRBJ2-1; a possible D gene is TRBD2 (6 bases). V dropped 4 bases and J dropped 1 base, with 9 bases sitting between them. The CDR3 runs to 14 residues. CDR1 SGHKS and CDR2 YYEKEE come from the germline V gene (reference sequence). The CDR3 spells CASSLRGSYNEQFF. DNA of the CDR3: TGTGCCAGCAGCCTGCGGGGATCCTACAATGAGCAGTTCTTC.